This passage covers 30 T cell receptor delta chains from one sample sequenced in a study of gamma-delta chains in newborns, infants, children. TCRdb fed the reads into CATT to redo clone calling. The sample has approximately 11,000 delta-chain clones; roughly 9.5% are singletons. The specimen sequenced was blood. The receptors come from a child who was a newborn, infant or young child, either healthy, febrile or measles-vaccinated (not recorded which).

This clone was observed a handful of times. V is TRDV2 and J is TRDJ3, with 7 positions matching TRDD3. This CDR3 is built from 19 residues. V lost 2 bases, J lost 1 base, and 10 bases stayed unmatched. Germline V gene sequence: CDR1 GEAIGNYY, CDR2 EKD. CDR3 sequence (DNA): TGTGCCTGTGACAATCTCGGGATACCCTCATCCTGGGACACCCGACAGATGTTTTTC. It translates to CACDNLGIPSSWDTRQMFF.

This clone has a handful of counts. The chain joins TRDV2 to TRDJ1; 7 bases are shared with TRDD3. The trim removed 3 bases at V and 0 bases at J, leaving 15 bases unmatched. The CDR3 covers 18 residues. Germline CDR1 reads GEAIGNYY; CDR2 reads EKD. CDR3 nucleotide sequence: TGTGCCTGTGACTCCCTGTACTGGGGTCCTGAGTACACCGATAAACTCATCTTT. Encoded protein: CACDSLYWGPEYTDKLIF.

The J gene is TRDJ1, the V gene TRDV2; the match to TRDD3 covers 8 bases. The CDR3 runs to 20 residues. J lost 0 bases, V lost 1 base, and 18 bases had no gene match. Germline CDR1 is GEAIGNYY and CDR2 is EKD. The CDR3 sequence is CACDTMSILGGIKYTDKLIF. The CDR3 coding sequence is TGTGCCTGTGACACGATGTCCATACTGGGGGGCATAAAGTACACCGATAAACTCATCTTT.

Only a few counts were recorded for this clone. This sequence joins TRDV1 and TRDJ1, with 7 bases matching TRDD2. The CDR3 contains 21 residues. The ends lost 1 base at V and 0 bases at J; junction bases unmatched: 20. Germline values: CDR1 TSWWSYY, CDR2 QGS. CDR3 in amino acids: CALGERRDSYSILTNTDKLIF. In nucleotides, the CDR3 is TGTGCTCTTGGGGAACGTCGGGATTCCTACTCAATACTCACTAACACCGATAAACTCATCTTT.

The chain joins TRDV2 to TRDJ3, with 13 nucleotides matching TRDD3. The germline gives CDR1 GEAIGNYY, CDR2 EKD. This CDR3 region has 19 residues. After removal of 3 bases from V and 1 base from J, the junction contained 5 bases not matched to a gene. The CDR3 loop is CACDHTGGYESWDTRQMFF. CDR3 bases: TGTGCCTGTGACCATACTGGGGGATACGAATCCTGGGACACCCGACAGATGTTTTTC.

This chain uses TRDV2 with TRDJ3; 7 bases align to TRDD3. Germline loops: CDR1 GEAIGNYY, CDR2 EKD. V dropped 3 bases and J dropped 0; count of bases not matched to a gene: 10. CDR3 length equals 19 residues. CDR3 region: CACDLTGDPSSWDTRQMFF. The CDR3 DNA reads TGTGCCTGTGACCTCACTGGGGATCCAAGCTCCTGGGACACCCGACAGATGTTTTTC.

About this clone: The amino acid sequence in TCRdb belongs to a much larger clone and departs from this DNA's translation at residue 6, likely a sequencing read error; the sequence shown is translated from the DNA. This chain links TRDV2 with TRDJ3, with TRDD3 identical over 9 bases. The CDR3 loop spans 19 amino acids. V gave up 0 bases and J gave up 0 bases; unmatched junction bases: 5. Germline CDR1 is GEAIGNYY and CDR2 is EKD. In nucleotides, the CDR3 is TGTGCCTGTGACACCGCACTGGGGGAGAGCTCCTGGGACACCCGACAGATGTTTTTC. Translated: CACDTALGESSWDTRQMFF.

There are a few counts of this clone. The rearrangement links TRDV2 to TRDJ1; 7 bases are a match to TRDD3. Germline loops: CDR1 GEAIGNYY, CDR2 EKD. This CDR3 is built from 15 residues. Unmatched junction bases numbered 6, after V lost 3 bases and J lost 0 bases. CDR3 DNA sequence: TGTGCCTGTGACGGACTGGGGTCGTACACCGATAAACTCATCTTT. Amino acids: CACDGLGSYTDKLIF.

This clone appeared a few times. TCRdb's listed protein matches a much larger clone and diverges from this DNA's translation at residue 3, likely through a read error; the protein shown comes from the DNA. This rearrangement joins TRDV2 to TRDJ1, with D tentatively TRDD3 (6 bases). Germline CDR1 GEAIGNYY, CDR2 EKD. The CDR3 runs 18 residues. CDR3 in DNA: TGTGCCCGTGACACCGTGACCCCCTGGGGCCGGTACACCGATAAACTCATCTTT. Amino acids: CARDTVTPWGRYTDKLIF.

Notes on this clone: A much larger clone lies one base from this, so it may be a read error. Other DNA sequences in this sample translate to the same CDR3. The chain has TRDV2 and TRDJ1, with D maybe TRDD3 (6 bases). Germline V gene lookup returns CDR1 GEAIGNYY and CDR2 EKD. This CDR3 contains 16 residues. The DNA of the CDR3 is TGCGCCTGTGACACGGTGGGGGCCCCATCCACCGATAAACTCATCTTT. Protein product: CACDTVGAPSTDKLIF.

Relative to its sample, this clone is medium-sized (0.01 to 0.1%). This CDR3 is also generated by other DNA sequences in the sample. DNA of the CDR3: TGTGCCTGTGACACCTTGGGGGATACATCCGATAAACTCATCTTT. This translates into CACDTLGDTSDKLIF. V usage is TRDV2 and J usage is TRDJ1; 10 nucleotides line up with TRDD3. Trimming at V came to 0 bases and at J to 3 bases, leaving 3 bases not matched to a gene. This CDR3 spans 15 amino acids. Germline V gives CDR1 GEAIGNYY, CDR2 EKD.

This rearrangement joins TRDV3 to TRDJ1; D is undetermined. The CDR3 extends over 14 amino acids. Trimming removed 0 bases at V and 2 bases at J, with 13 bases between. CDR1 and CDR2 from the germline V gene are TVYSNPD and GDNSRS (reference sequence). The CDR3 DNA reads TGTGCCTTTAGACCTCACTGTATAACCGATAAACTCATCTTT. It codes for CAFRPHCITDKLIF.

This clone was detected a few times. A read error is the likely source, as a far larger clone sits one nucleotide away. CDR3 in DNA: TGTGCCTGTGACACCTGGGCGAGCTCCTGGGACACCCGACGGATGTTTTTC. It specifies CACDTWASSWDTRRMFF. This rearrangement joins TRDV2 to TRDJ3, with D maybe TRDD3 (5 bases). The CDR3 has 17 amino acids. Germline V lookup: CDR1 GEAIGNYY, CDR2 EKD.

A remark on this clone: A much larger clone is a single base away; this may be a read error. In the same sample, other DNA sequences code for this CDR3. The chain's CDR3 is CACDTLERVLGLQYTDKLIF. CDR3 DNA: TGTGCCTGTGACACTCTCGAGAGGGTACTGGGGCTCCAGTACACCGATAAACTTATCTTT. The V call is TRDV2, the J call TRDJ1; 7 bases agree with TRDD3. There are 20 residues in the CDR3. Germline V gene lookup returns CDR1 GEAIGNYY and CDR2 EKD.

The chain joins TRDV2 to TRDJ1; TRDD3 aligns across 13 bases. The V gene's germline CDR1 is GEAIGNYY and CDR2 EKD. The CDR3 consists of 19 residues. V was pared by 2 bases and J by 0 bases, with 11 bases of the junction left unmatched. The CDR3 region has the DNA TGTGCCTGTGACATTTTACTGGGGGATACGAGGCCGTACACCGATAAACTCATCTTT. Protein product: CACDILLGDTRPYTDKLIF.

This chain connects TRDV2 to TRDJ1; 11 nucleotides agree with TRDD3. With V trimmed by 1 base and J by 0 bases, 9 bases remained unmatched. CDR1 is GEAIGNYY and CDR2 is EKD in the germline V gene. The CDR3 has 18 amino acids. CDR3 in amino acids: CACDTVLGDNRNTDKLIF. CDR3 sequence (DNA): TGTGCCTGTGACACTGTACTGGGGGATAACCGGAACACCGATAAACTCATCTTT.

This clone was found a few times. The junction departs from germline at one end; a sequencing error may be responsible. Other DNA variants within this sample encode the same CDR3. The chain has TRDV2 and TRDJ1, with no clear D. The V gene's germline CDR1 is GEAIGNYY and CDR2 EKD. The CDR3 sequence is 14 residues long. For the CDR3, the DNA is TGTGCTTGTGACAGGCTATTAGACACCGATAAACTCATCTTT. Its protein product is CACDRLLDTDKLIF.

This clone was seen only a few times. A read error may account for a junction end that differs from germline. V and J are TRDV2 and TRDJ1; D is unresolved. Germline V gene sequence: CDR1 GEAIGNYY, CDR2 EKD. The CDR3 extends over 15 amino acids. CDR3 loop: CACDTVSKGQHNLIF. CDR3 bases: TGTGCCTGTGACACCGTCTCTAAGGGACAACATAACCTCATCTTT.

This clone was detected a few times. The chain uses TRDV2 and TRDJ3; perhaps TRDD3 as D (5 bases). Trimming left V 0 bases short and J 0 bases short, with 11 bases between. The CDR3 spans 18 residues. Germline loops: CDR1 GEAIGNYY, CDR2 EKD. The CDR3 loop is CACDTGPGSSWDTRQMFF. CDR3 nucleotide sequence: TGTGCCTGTGACACCGGCCCGGGGAGCTCCTGGGACACCCGACAGATGTTTTTC.

This clone was seen a few times. A much more abundant neighbour one base away suggests this may be a read error. V usage is TRDV2 and J usage is TRDJ1, with D perhaps TRDD3 (6 bases). The CDR3 has 14 amino acids. In germline, CDR1 is GEAIGNYY, CDR2 EKD. The germline V and J ends were trimmed by 3 bases and 1 base, with 11 bases remaining between them. The CDR3 sequence: CACDPLGTTDKLIF. CDR3 DNA sequence: TGTGCCTGTGACCCTCTGGGGACCACCGATAAACTCATCTTT.

This clone has only a few counts. The sample contains more than one DNA sequence encoding this CDR3. This chain connects TRDV2 to TRDJ3, with 8 bases identical to TRDD3. CDR1 GEAIGNYY and CDR2 EKD come from the germline V gene. V lost 0 bases, J lost 1 base, and 7 bases stayed unmatched. The CDR3 runs to 19 residues. The CDR3 DNA is TGTGCCTGTGACACCGTGCTGGGGGACTTATCCTGGGACACCCGACAGATGTTTTTC. It is translated as CACDTVLGDLSWDTRQMFF.

Comment on this clone: One end of the junction is discordant with germline, which a read error may explain. Different DNA sequences within this sample yield the same CDR3. V gene TRDV2 combines with J gene TRDJ3, with a tentative D call TRDD3 (5 bases). The CDR3 has 18 amino acids. The germline V gene encodes CDR1 GEAIGNYY and CDR2 EKD. The CDR3: CACDTAGPSSWDTRQMFF. CDR3 coding DNA: TGTGCCTGTGACACCGCTGGTCCGAGCTCCTGGGACACCCGGCAGATGTTTTTC.

This clone was counted only a few times. The chain uses TRDV2 and TRDJ1, with TRDD3 matching 11 bases. Losses at the gene ends were 4 bases for V and 1 base for J; bases not matched to a gene: 13. This CDR3 is 18 amino acids long. Germline CDR1 reads GEAIGNYY; CDR2 reads EKD. The CDR3 sequence is CACESLGIGGYVTDKLIF. The CDR3 DNA follows: TGTGCCTGTGAGTCCCTCGGTATTGGGGGATACGTCACCGATAAACTCATCTTT.

This clone was found a few times. The chain links TRDV2 to TRDJ3; TRDD3 matches at 11 bases. V trimming: 4 bases; J trimming: 5 bases; junction bases outside the gene matches: 12. Looked up from germline, CDR1 is GEAIGNYY and CDR2 is EKD. This CDR3 comprises 19 residues. The CDR3 loop is CACDPVLGDKDRDTRQMFF. The CDR3 nucleotides are TGTGCCTGTGATCCCGTACTGGGGGATAAGGACCGGGACACCCGACAGATGTTTTTC.

The chain joins TRDV2 to TRDJ3, with a possible D match to TRDD3 (6 bases). The germline CDR1 and CDR2 sequences are GEAIGNYY and EKD. Trimming removed 4 bases at V and 0 bases at J, with 15 bases between. The CDR3 runs 18 residues. CDR3 sequence reads: CACDSTGSSSWDTRQMFF. Written as DNA, the CDR3 is TGTGCCTGTGATAGTACTGGGAGCAGCTCCTGGGACACCCGACAGATGTTTTTC.

This clone has only a few counts. Within the sample, other DNA sequences also encode this same CDR3. The chain is built from TRDV2 and TRDJ2; perhaps TRDD3 as D (5 bases). The ends were cut back, 1 base at V and 4 bases at J, with 15 bases in the middle. Germline values: CDR1 GEAIGNYY, CDR2 EKD. This CDR3 contains 16 residues. Here the CDR3 DNA reads TGTGCCTGTGACACGGTGGGGTCCGTCTGGACAGCACAACTCTTCTTT. Its translation: CACDTVGSVWTAQLFF.

This clone was seen more than once but under ten times. This may be a read error, as it is one base from a much larger clone. Other DNA sequences in the sample encode the same CDR3. The chain is built from TRDV2 and TRDJ1; D remains unclear. V shed 0 bases and J shed 5 bases, with 15 bases lying between them. The CDR3 contains 15 residues. Per the germline V gene, CDR1 is GEAIGNYY and CDR2 is EKD. The CDR3 loop is CACDTVGDMRDKLIF. The CDR3 DNA reads TGTGCCTGTGACACCGTGGGTGATATGAGGGATAAACTCATCTTT.

With regard to this clone: A read error is possible here, since a much larger clone lies one base away. The same CDR3 arises from other DNA sequences in this sample as well. This chain connects TRDV2 to TRDJ1, with 10 nucleotides matching TRDD3. The CDR3 runs 17 residues. Germline V gene lookup returns CDR1 GEAIGNYY and CDR2 EKD. Unmatched junction bases numbered 6, after V lost 0 bases and J lost 0 bases. As DNA, the CDR3 is TGTGCCTGTGACACCATCACTGGGGGATCTTACACCGATAAACTCATCTTT. Protein sequence: CACDTITGGSYTDKLIF.

With respect to this clone: One end of the junction fails to match germline, which may point to a read error. The chain is built from TRDV2 and TRDJ1; TRDD3 aligns across 10 bases. The CDR3 covers 16 residues. Germline CDR1 GEAIGNYY, CDR2 EKD. The CDR3 protein is CACDTLGDRNTDKPIF. The CDR3 nucleotides read TGTGCCTGTGACACACTGGGGGATCGAAACACCGATAAACCCATCTTT.

J is TRDJ1 and V is TRDV1; possible D gene TRDD3, 5 bases. The V end was cut by 5 bases, the J end by 2 bases, with 30 bases between. The germline V gene encodes CDR1 TSWWSYY and CDR2 QGS. This CDR3 has 20 amino acids. CDR3 DNA: TGTGCTCTTGGGATTACGTTAGCAGCGCCGGCCAAGGGGGGGACCGATAAACTCATCTTT. It yields the protein CALGITLAAPAKGGTDKLIF.